This T cell receptor beta chain was captured by sequencing in a study of human thymus T cells. The data were produced by immunoSEQ multiplex PCR, yet TCRdb's version contains in-frame clones alone and is incomplete. This table holds about 50,000 clones, around 95% found once. The source of this sequence is a girl under three years old with a congenital heart defect but otherwise immunologically healthy. Sequencing was performed on blood.

CDR3 protein: CASSKVPDRDHEQYF. The CDR3 DNA is TGTGCCAGCAGCAAAGTACCGGACAGGGACCACGAGCAGTACTTC. The genes are TRBV21-1 and TRBJ2-7; the table's D gene call, TRBD1, was not cross checked with the DNA. TRBV21-1 constitutes a pseudogene. The CDR3 runs to 15 residues.